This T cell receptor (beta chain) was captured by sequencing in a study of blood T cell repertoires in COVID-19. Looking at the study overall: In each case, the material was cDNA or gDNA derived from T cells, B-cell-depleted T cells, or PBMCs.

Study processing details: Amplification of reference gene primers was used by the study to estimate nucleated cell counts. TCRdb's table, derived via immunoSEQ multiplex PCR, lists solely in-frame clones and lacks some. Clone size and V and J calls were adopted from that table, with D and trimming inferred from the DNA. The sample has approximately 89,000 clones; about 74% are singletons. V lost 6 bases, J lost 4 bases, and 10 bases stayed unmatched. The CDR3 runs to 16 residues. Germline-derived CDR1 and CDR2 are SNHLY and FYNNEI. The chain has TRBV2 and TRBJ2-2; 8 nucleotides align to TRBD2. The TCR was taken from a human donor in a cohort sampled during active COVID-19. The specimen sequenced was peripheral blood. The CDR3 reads CASRTLAGLSTGELFF. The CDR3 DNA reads TGTGCCAGCAGAACCCTAGCGGGCCTAAGCACCGGGGAGCTGTTTTTT.